A few counts support the clone carrying this TCR beta chain. TCRdb keeps only in-frame clones here, not all; method: immunoSEQ multiplex PCR. In the table there are roughly 250,000 clones, just over 90% of which are singletons. The sample is drawn from a study of blood T cell repertoires in COVID-19. The wider study: From T cells, B-cell-depleted T cells, or PBMCs came the material, which was cDNA or gDNA.

Clinical history as reported by participants underpinned cohort assignment. The TCR comes from a woman aged 18-35 years who had recovered from COVID-19. Sequencing was carried out using PBMCs or T cells enriched from blood (not recorded which).

CDR3 in DNA: TGTGCCAGAAGCTTGGTTTATTCCTACGAGCAGTACTTC. This codes for CARSLVYSYEQYF. The chain uses TRBV5-3 and TRBJ2-7; D unresolved. TRBV5-3 is an ORF, and what it does is uncertain. The CDR3 extends over 13 amino acids. The V and J ends lost 0 bases and 1 base respectively, with 5 bases between them.